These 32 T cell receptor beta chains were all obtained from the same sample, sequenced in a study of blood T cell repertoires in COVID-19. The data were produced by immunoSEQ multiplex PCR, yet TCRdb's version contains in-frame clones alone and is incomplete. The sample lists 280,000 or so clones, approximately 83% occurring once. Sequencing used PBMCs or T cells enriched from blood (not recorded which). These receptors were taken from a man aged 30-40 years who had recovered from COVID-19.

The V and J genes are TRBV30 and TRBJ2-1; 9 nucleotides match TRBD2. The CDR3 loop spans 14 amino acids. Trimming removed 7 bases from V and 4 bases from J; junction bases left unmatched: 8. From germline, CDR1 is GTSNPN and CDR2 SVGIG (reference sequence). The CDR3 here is CALGRLADYNEQFF. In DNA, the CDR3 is TGTGCCTTGGGGAGACTAGCGGATTACAATGAGCAGTTCTTC.

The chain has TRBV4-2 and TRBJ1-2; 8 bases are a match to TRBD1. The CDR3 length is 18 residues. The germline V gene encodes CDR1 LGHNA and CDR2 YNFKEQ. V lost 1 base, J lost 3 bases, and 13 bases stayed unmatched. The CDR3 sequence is CASSQAGQGAFKDYGYTF. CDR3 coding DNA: TGTGCCAGCAGCCAAGCAGGGCAGGGGGCGTTTAAGGACTATGGCTACACCTTC.

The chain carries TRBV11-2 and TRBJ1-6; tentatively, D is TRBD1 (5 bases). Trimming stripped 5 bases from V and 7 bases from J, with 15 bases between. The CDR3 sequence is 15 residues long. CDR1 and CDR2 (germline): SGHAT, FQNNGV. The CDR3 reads CASSTPYQGNSPLHF. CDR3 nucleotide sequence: TGTGCCAGCAGCACGCCTTATCAGGGAAATTCACCCCTCCACTTT.

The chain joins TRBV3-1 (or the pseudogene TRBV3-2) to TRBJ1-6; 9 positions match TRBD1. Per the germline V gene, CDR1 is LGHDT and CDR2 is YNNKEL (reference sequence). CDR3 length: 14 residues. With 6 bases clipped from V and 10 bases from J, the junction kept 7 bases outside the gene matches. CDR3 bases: TGTGCCAGCAGTCGGGACAGGGAGAGATCACCCCTCCACTTT. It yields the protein CASSRDRERSPLHF.

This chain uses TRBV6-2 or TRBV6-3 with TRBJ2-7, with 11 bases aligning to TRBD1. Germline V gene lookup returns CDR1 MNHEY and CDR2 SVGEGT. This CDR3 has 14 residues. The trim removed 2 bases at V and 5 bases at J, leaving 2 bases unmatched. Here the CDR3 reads CASSYGDRGDEQYF. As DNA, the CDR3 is TGTGCCAGCAGTTACGGGGACAGGGGGGACGAGCAGTACTTC.

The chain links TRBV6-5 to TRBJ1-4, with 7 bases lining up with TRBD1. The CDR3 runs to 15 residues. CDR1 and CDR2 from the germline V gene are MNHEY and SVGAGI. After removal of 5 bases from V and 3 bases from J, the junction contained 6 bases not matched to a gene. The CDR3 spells CASSITGDANEKLFF. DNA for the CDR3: TGTGCCAGCAGTATCACAGGGGACGCTAATGAAAAACTGTTTTTT.

CDR3 nucleotides: TGCGCCAGCAGCCAAGCCTTCGGACAGGCCCTTGGGAATGAGCAGTTCTTC. This gives the protein CASSQAFGQALGNEQFF. V gene TRBV4-3 combines with J gene TRBJ2-1; TRBD1 matches 7 bases. The CDR3 extends over 17 amino acids. CDR1 LGHNA and CDR2 YSLEER come from the germline V gene. After removal of 1 base from V and 7 bases from J, the junction contained 13 bases not matched to a gene.

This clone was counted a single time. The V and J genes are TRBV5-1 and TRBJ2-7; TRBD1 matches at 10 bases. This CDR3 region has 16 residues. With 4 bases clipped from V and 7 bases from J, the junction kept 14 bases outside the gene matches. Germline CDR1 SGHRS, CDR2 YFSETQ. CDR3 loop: CASSEGQGLLGGEQYF. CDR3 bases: TGCGCCAGCAGCGAGGGACAGGGGCTGCTCGGGGGTGAGCAGTACTTC.

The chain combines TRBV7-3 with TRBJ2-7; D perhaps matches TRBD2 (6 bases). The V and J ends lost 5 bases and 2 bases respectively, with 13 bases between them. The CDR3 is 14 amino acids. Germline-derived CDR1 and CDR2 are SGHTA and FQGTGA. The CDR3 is CASSEWGEAYEQYF. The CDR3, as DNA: TGTGCCAGCAGCGAGTGGGGGGAAGCCTACGAGCAGTACTTC.

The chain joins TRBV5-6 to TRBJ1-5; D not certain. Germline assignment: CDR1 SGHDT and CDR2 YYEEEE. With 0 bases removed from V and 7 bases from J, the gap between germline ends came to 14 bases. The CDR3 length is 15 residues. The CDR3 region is CASSLETQIGQPQHF. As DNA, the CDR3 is TGTGCCAGCAGCTTGGAGACTCAAATCGGGCAGCCCCAGCATTTT.

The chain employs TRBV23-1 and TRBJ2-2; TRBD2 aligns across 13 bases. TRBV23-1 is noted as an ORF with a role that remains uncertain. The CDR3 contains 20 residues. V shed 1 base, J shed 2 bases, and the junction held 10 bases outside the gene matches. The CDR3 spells CASSQLGTGTSGVNTGELFF. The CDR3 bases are TGCGCCAGCAGTCAATTGGGGACCGGGACTAGCGGGGTTAACACCGGGGAGCTGTTTTTT.

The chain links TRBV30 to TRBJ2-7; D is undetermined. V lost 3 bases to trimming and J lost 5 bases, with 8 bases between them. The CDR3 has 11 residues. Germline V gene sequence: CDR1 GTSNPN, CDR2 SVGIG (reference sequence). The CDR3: CAWSANDEQYF. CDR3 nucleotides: TGTGCCTGGAGCGCGAACGACGAGCAGTACTTC.

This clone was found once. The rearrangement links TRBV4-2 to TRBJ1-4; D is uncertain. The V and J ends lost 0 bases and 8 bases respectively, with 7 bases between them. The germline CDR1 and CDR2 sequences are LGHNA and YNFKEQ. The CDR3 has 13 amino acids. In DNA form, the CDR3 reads TGTGCCAGCAGCCAAGAGAGGGCCGAAAAACTGTTTTTT. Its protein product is CASSQERAEKLFF.

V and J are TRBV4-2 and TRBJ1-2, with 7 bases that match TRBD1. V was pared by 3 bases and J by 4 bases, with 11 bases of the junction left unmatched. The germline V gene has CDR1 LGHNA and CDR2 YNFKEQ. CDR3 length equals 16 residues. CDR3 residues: CASSHAPGQPIYGYTF. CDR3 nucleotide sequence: TGTGCCAGCAGCCACGCACCGGGACAGCCGATCTATGGCTACACCTTC.

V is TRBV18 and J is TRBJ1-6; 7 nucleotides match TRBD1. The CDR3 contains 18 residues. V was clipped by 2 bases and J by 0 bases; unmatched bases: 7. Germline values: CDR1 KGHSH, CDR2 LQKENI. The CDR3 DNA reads TGTGCCAGCTCACCAGTCGACAGGGTGAGCTCCTATAATTCACCCCTCCACTTT. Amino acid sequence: CASSPVDRVSSYNSPLHF.

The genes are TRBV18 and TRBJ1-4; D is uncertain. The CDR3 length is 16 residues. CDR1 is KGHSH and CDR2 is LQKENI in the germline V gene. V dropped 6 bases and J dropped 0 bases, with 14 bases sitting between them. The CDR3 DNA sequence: TGTGCCAGCTCCGAACGGGTGGCAGCAACTAATGAAAAACTGTTTTTT. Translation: CASSERVAATNEKLFF.

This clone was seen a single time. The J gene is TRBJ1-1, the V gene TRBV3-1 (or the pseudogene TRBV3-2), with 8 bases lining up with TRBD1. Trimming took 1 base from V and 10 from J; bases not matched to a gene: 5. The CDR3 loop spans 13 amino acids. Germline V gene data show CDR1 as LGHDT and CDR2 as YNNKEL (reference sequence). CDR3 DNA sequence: TGTGCCAGCAGCCAAGGGCAGGGGGCTGGAGCTTTCTTT. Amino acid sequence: CASSQGQGAGAFF.

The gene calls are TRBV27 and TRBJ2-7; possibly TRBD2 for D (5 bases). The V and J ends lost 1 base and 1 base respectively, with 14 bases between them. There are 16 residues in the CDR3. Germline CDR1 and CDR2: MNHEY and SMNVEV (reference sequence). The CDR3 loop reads CASSLWLRGGSYEQYF. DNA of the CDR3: TGTGCCAGCAGTTTATGGTTACGGGGTGGATCCTACGAGCAGTACTTC.

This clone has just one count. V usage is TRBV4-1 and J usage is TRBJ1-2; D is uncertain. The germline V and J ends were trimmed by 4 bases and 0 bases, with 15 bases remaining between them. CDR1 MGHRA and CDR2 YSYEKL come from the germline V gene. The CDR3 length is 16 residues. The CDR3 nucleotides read TGCGCCAGCAGCCCGGGGTGGGTGGAAGCTAACTATGGCTACACCTTC. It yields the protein CASSPGWVEANYGYTF.

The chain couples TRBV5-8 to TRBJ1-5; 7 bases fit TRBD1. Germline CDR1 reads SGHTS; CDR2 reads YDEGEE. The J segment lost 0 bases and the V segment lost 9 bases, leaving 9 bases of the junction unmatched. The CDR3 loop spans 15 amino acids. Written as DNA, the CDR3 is TGTGCCACGTCCAAGGGGGCTGTTAGCAATCAGCCCCAGCATTTT. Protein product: CATSKGAVSNQPQHF.

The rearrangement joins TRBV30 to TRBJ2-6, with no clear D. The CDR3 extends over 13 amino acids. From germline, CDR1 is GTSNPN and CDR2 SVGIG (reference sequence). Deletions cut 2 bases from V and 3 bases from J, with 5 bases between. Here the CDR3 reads CAWSQLGANVLTF. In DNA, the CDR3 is TGTGCCTGGAGTCAACTTGGGGCCAACGTCCTGACTTTC.

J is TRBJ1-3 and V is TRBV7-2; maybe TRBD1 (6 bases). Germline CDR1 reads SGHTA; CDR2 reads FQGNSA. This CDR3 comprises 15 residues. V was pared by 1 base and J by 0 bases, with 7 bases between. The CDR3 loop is CASSLDRVSGNTIYF. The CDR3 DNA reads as TGTGCCAGCAGCTTAGACAGGGTCTCTGGAAACACCATATATTTT. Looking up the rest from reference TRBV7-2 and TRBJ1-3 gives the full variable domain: GAGVSQSPSNKVTEKGKDVELRCDPISGHTALYWYRQSLGQGLEFLIYFQGNSAPDKSGLPSDRFSAERTGGSVSTLTIQRTQQEDSAVYLCASSLDRVSGNTIYFGEGSWLTVV.

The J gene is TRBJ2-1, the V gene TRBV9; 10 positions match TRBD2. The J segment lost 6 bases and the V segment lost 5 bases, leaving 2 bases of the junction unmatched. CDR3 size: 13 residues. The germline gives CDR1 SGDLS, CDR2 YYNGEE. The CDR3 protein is CASSLAGGNEQFF. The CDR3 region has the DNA TGTGCCAGCAGTTTAGCGGGGGGCAATGAGCAGTTCTTC.

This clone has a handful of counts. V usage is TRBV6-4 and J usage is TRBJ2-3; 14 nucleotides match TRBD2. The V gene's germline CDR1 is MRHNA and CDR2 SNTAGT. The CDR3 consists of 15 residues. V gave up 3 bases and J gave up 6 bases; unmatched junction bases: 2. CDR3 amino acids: CASSETSGGADTQYF. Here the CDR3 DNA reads TGTGCCAGCAGTGAGACTAGCGGGGGGGCCGATACGCAGTATTTT.

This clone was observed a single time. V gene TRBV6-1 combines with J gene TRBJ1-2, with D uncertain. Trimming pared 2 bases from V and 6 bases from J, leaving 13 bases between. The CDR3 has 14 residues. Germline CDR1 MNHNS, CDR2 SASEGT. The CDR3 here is CASSEKSRANGYTF. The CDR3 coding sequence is TGTGCCAGCAGTGAAAAATCCCGCGCAAATGGCTACACCTTC.

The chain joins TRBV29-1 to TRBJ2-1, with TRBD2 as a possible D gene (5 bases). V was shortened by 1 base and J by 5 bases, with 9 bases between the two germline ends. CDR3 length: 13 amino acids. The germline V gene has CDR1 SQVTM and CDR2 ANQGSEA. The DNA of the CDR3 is TGCAGCGTTGAAGGGACTTTGAACAATGAGCAGTTCTTC. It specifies CSVEGTLNNEQFF.

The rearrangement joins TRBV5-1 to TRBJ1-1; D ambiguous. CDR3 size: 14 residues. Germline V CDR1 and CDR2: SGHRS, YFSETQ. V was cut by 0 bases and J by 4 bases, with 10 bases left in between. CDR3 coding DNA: TGCGCCAGCAGCTTGGAAGGAGGCGTCACTGAAGCTTTCTTT. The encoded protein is CASSLEGGVTEAFF. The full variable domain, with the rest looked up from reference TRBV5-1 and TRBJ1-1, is KAGVTQTPRYLIKTRGQQVTLSCSPISGHRSVSWYQQTPGQGLQFLFEYFSETQRNKGNFPGRFSGRQFSNSRSEMNVSTLELGDSALYLCASSLEGGVTEAFFGQGTRLTVV.

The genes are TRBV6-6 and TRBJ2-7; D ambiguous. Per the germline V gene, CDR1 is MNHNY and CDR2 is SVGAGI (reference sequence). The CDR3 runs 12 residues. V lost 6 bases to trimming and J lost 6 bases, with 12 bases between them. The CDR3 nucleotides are TGTGCCAGCAGACACCGACTGGGCGAGCAGTACTTC. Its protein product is CASRHRLGEQYF.

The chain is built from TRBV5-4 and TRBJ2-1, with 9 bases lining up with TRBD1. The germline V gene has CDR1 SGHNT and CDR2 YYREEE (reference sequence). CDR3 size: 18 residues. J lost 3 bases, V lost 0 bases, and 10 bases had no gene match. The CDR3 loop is CASSLGPGQGGDYNEQFF. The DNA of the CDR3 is TGTGCCAGCAGCTTGGGCCCGGGACAGGGAGGAGACTACAATGAGCAGTTCTTC.

CDR3 nucleotides: TGTGCCTGGAACCGACGGGAAAACTATGGCTACACCTTC. Translation gives CAWNRRENYGYTF. The chain has TRBV30 and TRBJ1-2; D ambiguous. The CDR3 sequence is 13 residues long. Trimming shortened V by 4 bases and J by 2 bases, and 11 bases separated the two germline ends. The germline V gene has CDR1 GTSNPN and CDR2 SVGIG (reference sequence).

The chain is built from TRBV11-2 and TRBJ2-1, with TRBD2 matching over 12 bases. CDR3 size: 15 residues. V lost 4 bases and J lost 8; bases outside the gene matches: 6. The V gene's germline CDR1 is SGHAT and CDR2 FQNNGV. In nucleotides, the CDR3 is TGTGCCAGCAGCTGGGCTAGCGGGGGGGCGTATGAGCAGTTCTTC. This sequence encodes CASSWASGGAYEQFF.

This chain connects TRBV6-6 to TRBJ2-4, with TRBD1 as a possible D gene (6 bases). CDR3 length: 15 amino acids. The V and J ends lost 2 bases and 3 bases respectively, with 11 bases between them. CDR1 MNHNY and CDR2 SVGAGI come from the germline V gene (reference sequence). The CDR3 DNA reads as TGTGCCAGCAGTTACCTAACAGGGAACAAAAACATTCAGTACTTC. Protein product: CASSYLTGNKNIQYF.